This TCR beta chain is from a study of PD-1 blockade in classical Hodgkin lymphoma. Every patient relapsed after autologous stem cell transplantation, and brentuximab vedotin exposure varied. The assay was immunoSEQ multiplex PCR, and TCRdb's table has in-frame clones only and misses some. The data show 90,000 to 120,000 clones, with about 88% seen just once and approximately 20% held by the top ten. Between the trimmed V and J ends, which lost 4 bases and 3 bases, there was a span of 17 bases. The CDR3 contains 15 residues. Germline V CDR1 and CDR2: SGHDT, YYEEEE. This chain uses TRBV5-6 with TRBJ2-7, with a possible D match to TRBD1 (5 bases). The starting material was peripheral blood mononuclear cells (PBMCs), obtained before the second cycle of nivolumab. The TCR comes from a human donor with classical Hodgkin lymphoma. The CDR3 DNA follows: TGTGCCAGCAGCAAGGATCCAGGGAACGGCTACGAGCAGTACTTC. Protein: CASSKDPGNGYEQYF. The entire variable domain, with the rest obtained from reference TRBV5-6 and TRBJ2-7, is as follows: DAGVTQSPTHLIKTRGQQVTLRCSPKSGHDTVSWYQQALGQGPQFIFQYYEEEERQRGNFPDRFSGHQFPNYSSELNVNALLLGDSALYLCASSKDPGNGYEQYFGPGTRLTVT.